This T cell receptor beta chain was profiled in a study of T cells after yellow fever vaccination (dated by TCRdb to between 2018 and 2020). In terms of the full investigation: The SMART-Seq v4 Ultra Low Input RNA kit was used to prepare libraries from fractions with low cell numbers. To follow T-cell clones before and after primary and booster YFV17D yellow fever vaccination, bulk TCR alpha and beta repertoires were sequenced over time. Two healthy male donors made up the cohort, one aged 18 to 29 years and the other aged 30 to 40 years. Blood was collected at multiple timepoints before and after primary and secondary immunization, and bulk PBMC replicates and cell subsets were isolated. Paper-wide results and their limitations: Most clones expanded after primary vaccination (96% of CD4 and around 89% of CD8) were re-detected after the booster, suggesting that broad memory maintenance occurred. Because abundant contaminating clonotypes from the bulk population could be contained in FACS-sorted repertoires, computational filtering was required. Compared with the primary T-cell response, the secondary T-cell response was weaker but faster, peaking on day 5 rather than day 15. Only a couple of donors were included in the study, so the extent to which the findings can be generalized is limited. A small fraction of clonotypes showed up in both the CD4 and CD8 compartments, probably as a result of convergent recombination.

This clonotype has just a few counts. Its antigen specificity is not known. No qualities accompany the bases; no much larger clone lies one base away. TCR cDNA was made using 5'RACE template switching, a step that added a universal primer site and unique molecular identifiers. Priming for cDNA synthesis came from both the TCR alpha and TCR beta constant segments. Library amplification involved two PCR steps, and the second step added sample barcodes and sequencing adapters. Sequencing of libraries was done on Illumina HiSeq 2500 (2x100 bp) or NovaSeq (2x150 bp). The paper's data handling went like this. Reads were demultiplexed and collapsed into UMI consensus sequences with MIGEC, and V(D)J alignment was performed with MiXCR. Using edgeR on replicate PBMC samples, clonotypes were called vaccine-responding if FDR was below 0.01 and the log2 fold change was above 5 up to day 15. CD4 or CD8 identity was assigned to each bulk clonotype according to whether the clonotype was present at higher abundance in the sequenced CD4 repertoire or the sequenced CD8 repertoire. TCRdb handled the public reads itself, with Q25 trimming in fastp and clone calling in MiXCR, and kept productive beta chains. One record per CDR3 amino acid sequence lists the most common genes and DNA. The authors' filters were not applied to this entry. The sample data list approximately 510,000 distinct CDR3 sequences, and 21% of these were observed just once. The ten largest clones represent 16% of the sample.

Measured from the cysteine to the phenylalanine, the CDR3 is 16 residues long. Just CDR3 DNA is preserved here, 48 bases in frame from base 1. V drops 0 bases and J drops 2 bases, leaving 9 bases in between. Via the germline V gene, CDR1 is SGHRS and CDR2 YFSETQ. The intended sense of this specimen's treatment or condition label: live attenuated yellow fever vaccine strain. At every blood-draw timepoint, two biological replicates of bulk PBMCs were collected. PBMCs were isolated from peripheral blood using a standard Ficoll-Paque protocol. RNA was extracted with TriZol from bulk PBMCs, CD4 and CD8 fractions, and dextramer-positive and dextramer-negative fractions.

The sequences come from PBMCs, collected more than 20 days after the first yellow fever vaccination. The TCR originated in a man aged 18-30 years who received the YFV17D yellow fever vaccine. The chain joins TRBV5-1 to TRBJ2-6; TRBD2 might be the D gene, on 5 matching bases. CDR3 reads: CASSLARATGANVLTF. The sequenced DNA: TGCGCCAGCAGCTTGGCGCGGGCGACTGGGGCCAACGTCCTGACTTTC.